The clone carrying this T cell receptor beta chain was seen a handful of times. This CDR3 is built from 14 residues. Germline assignment: CDR1 SEHNR and CDR2 FQNEAQ (reference sequence). V lost 5 bases, J lost 8 bases, and 6 bases stayed unmatched. Unique molecular identifiers tagged the TCRbeta library. TCRdb re-analysed the PCR reads in MiXCR, keeping a single row per CDR3 protein. The profile shows approximately 400,000 distinct CDR3 sequences, approximately 11% of them singletons. The data were taken from a study of T-cell reconstitution after alpha-beta-depleted transplantation in children. Material: PBMCs from the stem cell graft donor, obtained from the stem cell graft. This sequence originates from a human donor who donated a stem cell graft to a child with acute myeloid leukemia. The chain has TRBV7-9 and TRBJ2-1; 10 bases align to TRBD1. The CDR3 spells CASSAGQGGYEQFF. CDR3 sequence (DNA): TGTGCCAGCAGCGCTGGACAGGGGGGTTATGAGCAGTTCTTC.